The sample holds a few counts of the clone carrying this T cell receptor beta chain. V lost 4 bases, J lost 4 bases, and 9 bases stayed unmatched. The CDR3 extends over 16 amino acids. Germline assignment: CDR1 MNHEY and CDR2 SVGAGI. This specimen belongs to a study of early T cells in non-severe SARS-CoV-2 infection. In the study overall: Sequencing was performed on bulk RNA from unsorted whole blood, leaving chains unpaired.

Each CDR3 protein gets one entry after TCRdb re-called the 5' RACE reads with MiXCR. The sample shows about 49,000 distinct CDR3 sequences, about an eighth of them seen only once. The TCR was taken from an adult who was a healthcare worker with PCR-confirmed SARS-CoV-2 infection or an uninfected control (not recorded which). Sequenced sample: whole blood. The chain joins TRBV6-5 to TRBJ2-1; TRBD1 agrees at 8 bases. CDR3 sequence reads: CASSWGQGASYNEQFF. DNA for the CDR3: TGTGCCAGCAGTTGGGGTCAGGGGGCGTCGTACAATGAGCAGTTCTTC.